This TCR beta chain was identified during a study of blood T cells in healthy people across ages. Caucasian, healthy and from Russia, the donors were aged between about 6 and 100. In each sample, at least 7 million PBMCs were isolated. This CDR3 spans 13 amino acids. Germline CDR1 is DFQATT and CDR2 is SNEGSKA (reference sequence). V lost 6 bases to trimming and J lost 5 bases; unmatched junction nucleotides: 8. The authors ran a second PCR of roughly 6 to 12 cycles using a sample-barcoded 5' primer and a J-beta primer mix. TCRdb re-derived calls from the 5' RACE reads in MiXCR, one entry per CDR3 protein. This sample has some 730,000 distinct CDR3 sequences; about 20% occur once, and the top ten carry around 21%. This clonotype was counted ten times or more.

The TCR was taken from a man aged 70-80 years in good health. The rearrangement links TRBV20-1 to TRBJ1-2; 8 bases are shared with TRBD1. The sample comprised blood. In nucleotides, the CDR3 is TGCAGTGCCCCCGGACAGGGAGGGTATGGCTACACCTTC. It yields the protein CSAPGQGGYGYTF.